Shown below are 8 T cell receptor beta chains from a single sample sequenced in a study of control samples from healthy donors and cancer patients. Sequencing was performed with immunoSEQ multiplex PCR; in TCRdb, only in-frame clones are kept and a portion is missing. Of roughly 100,000 clones in the sample, about 88% were seen once. The specimen was blood. These receptors originate from a woman aged 50 to 65 in good health.

A single count supports this clone. The chain links TRBV7-2 to TRBJ1-1, with D unclear. This CDR3 has 17 residues. CDR1 SGHTA and CDR2 FQGNSA come from the germline V gene. Trimming shortened V by 5 bases and J by 1 base, and 20 bases separated the two germline ends. CDR3 nucleotide sequence: TGTGCCAGCAGCCCCCGTCCGGGTGTTTTGAGGAACACTGAAGCTTTCTTT. Residues: CASSPRPGVLRNTEAFF. The variable domain in full, completed from reference TRBV7-2 and TRBJ1-1, reads GAGVSQSPSNKVTEKGKDVELRCDPISGHTALYWYRQSLGQGLEFLIYFQGNSAPDKSGLPSDRFSAERTGGSVSTLTIQRTQQEDSAVYLCASSPRPGVLRNTEAFFGQGTRLTVV.

The chain links TRBV11-2 to TRBJ2-1; D is ambiguous. Trimming left V 3 bases short and J 0 bases short, with 6 bases between. This CDR3 is 14 amino acids long. The germline CDR1 and CDR2 sequences are SGHAT and FQNNGV. CDR3 residues: CASSFRSSYNEQFF. CDR3 DNA sequence: TGTGCCAGCAGCTTCAGGAGCTCCTACAATGAGCAGTTCTTC. Together with reference TRBV11-2 and TRBJ2-1, the CDR3 gives the full variable domain: EAGVAQSPRYKIIEKRQSVAFWCNPISGHATLYWYQQILGQGPKLLIQFQNNGVVDDSQLPKDRFSAERLKGVDSTLKIQPAKLEDSAVYLCASSFRSSYNEQFFGPGTRLTVL.

The chain is built from TRBV7-9 and TRBJ1-2, with D possibly matching TRBD1 (6 bases). The CDR3 loop spans 15 amino acids. V dropped 1 base and J dropped 1 base, with 10 bases sitting between them. CDR1 is SEHNR and CDR2 is FQNEAQ in the germline V gene (reference sequence). The CDR3 DNA is TGTGCCAGCAGCTTAGAACGGACAGATAACTATGGCTACACCTTC. Translating gives CASSLERTDNYGYTF.

The chain couples TRBV14 to TRBJ1-6; no clear D. The germline V gene encodes CDR1 SGHDN and CDR2 FVKESK. The CDR3 length is 15 residues. Trimming shortened V by 2 bases and J by 6 bases, and 11 bases separated the two germline ends. The CDR3 loop reads CASSQFLRTNSPLHF. The CDR3 DNA is TGTGCCAGCAGCCAATTTCTCCGGACTAATTCACCCCTCCACTTT.

The chain is built from TRBV18 and TRBJ2-7; 14 nucleotides line up with TRBD2. The germline V gene encodes CDR1 KGHSH and CDR2 LQKENI. CDR3 length: 19 amino acids. V lost 3 bases and J lost 0; bases outside the gene matches: 10. CDR3 in DNA: TGTGCCAGCTCACCTTCGACTAGCGGGAGGGCCGCCCGCTCCTACGAGCAGTACTTC. As protein: CASSPSTSGRAARSYEQYF.

To note about this clone: Compared with germline, one end of the junction differs, possibly owing to a read error. The CDR3 region is CASSVRDRGDPF. The DNA of the CDR3 is TGTGCCAGCAGTGTCCGGGACAGGGGAGACCCATTC. V usage is TRBV25-1 and J usage is TRBJ1-2; TRBD1 aligns across 10 bases. Germline V gene sequence: CDR1 MGHDK, CDR2 SYGVNS. The CDR3 has 12 amino acids.

The genes are TRBV29-1 and TRBJ2-7; tentative D call: TRBD2 (6 bases). The CDR3 has 13 amino acids. V was pared by 3 bases and J by 0 bases, with 9 bases between. The germline gives CDR1 SQVTM, CDR2 ANQGSEA. CDR3 coding DNA: TGCAGCGTTGAGGGGGGTGGCTCCTACGAGCAGTACTTC. It is translated as CSVEGGGSYEQYF.

This sequence joins TRBV28 and TRBJ2-3; D possibly corresponds to TRBD2 (6 bases). The germline V gene encodes CDR1 MDHEN and CDR2 SYDVKM. The CDR3 totals 15 residues. Between the trimmed V and J ends, which lost 3 bases and 3 bases, there was a span of 13 bases. The CDR3 DNA follows: TGTGCCAGCAGTTTTCAGGAGGGCGGGACAGATACGCAGTATTTT. Translation: CASSFQEGGTDTQYF.